These T cell receptor beta chains were read from a single sample in a study of vaccination effects on CD4 cells after COVID-19. Method: immunoSEQ multiplex PCR; TCRdb's copy keeps in-frame clones and lacks some. The sample shows 20,000 to 30,000 clones, around 79% of them seen only once. Antigen specificity for these receptors is unknown. The sample in question was CD4+ T cells from PBMCs cultured with SARS-CoV-2 spike peptides, obtained after COVID-19 vaccination. These receptors all stem from a human donor who received a COVID-19 vaccine. Some clones in this sample may be carry-over from other donors' samples. Each CDR3 is given with its conserved first and last residue. The D gene is left open where the match is weak. For some rows the clone size is stated as once, few or many, or as a class when expanded; others skip it.

clone size | D gene | V gene | CDR3 protein
. | TRBD1 | TRBV5-6 | CASSLATGQGGRNIQYF
. | . | TRBV12-5 | CASGLGGGNSPLHF
. | . | TRBV28 | CASKSGGAGFEKLFF
few | TRBD1 | TRBV4-1 | CASSQATGTGDTNEKLFF
. | TRBD2 | TRBV9 | CASSGRGGTDTQYF
few | . | TRBV2 | CASSRQGGTGELFF
. | . | TRBV19 | CASSTQGYGYTF
. | . | TRBV9 | CASSVVQGADTQYF
few | . | TRBV23-1 | CASSQSEQPQHF
once | . | TRBV4-1 | CASSHPQGGGTGELFF
. | TRBD1 | TRBV7-2 | CASSLQAGGHNEQFF
. | TRBD1 | TRBV24-1 | CATSEGDRATDTQYF
. | . | TRBV29-1 | CSVEGHGHGELFF
. | . | TRBV20-1 | CSASPRTYQYGYTF
. | . | TRBV4-1 | CASSRPRVLLGGNEQFF
. | . | TRBV5-3 | CARSPRSRSSDSPLHF
. | TRBD2 | TRBV27 | CASSFGTGGSNEQFF
. | . | TRBV5-1 | CASSFTPRAQETQYF
. | TRBD1 | TRBV5-1 | CASSGTGVGNTEAFF
once | TRBD1 | TRBV6-2/TRBV6-3 | CASSLGRQGVSIQYF
. | . | TRBV19 | CASSILADVSEAFF
. | TRBD1 | TRBV5-1 | CASSLTGQGQETQYF
few | TRBD1 | TRBV5-1 | CASRPPTGATGELFF
. | TRBD1 | TRBV6-6 | CASSNTRTGGDTQYF
. | . | TRBV3-1/TRBV3-2 | CASSPKSGGNTIYF
. | . | TRBV10-3 | CAISGMDNTDTQYF
medium-sized | . | TRBV7-2 | CASSLVPQGKADTQYF
. | . | TRBV19 | CASSKSGDSQETQYF
. | . | TRBV9 | CASRSGQPTAGELFF
. | . | TRBV5-1 | CASSDYRQVASYNEQFF
. | TRBD1 | TRBV5-4 | CASSLAPGQGWGYTF
. | TRBD1 | TRBV18 | CASSPQRWTGANQPQHF
. | . | TRBV6-5 | CASSYRGGWSTDTQYF
. | . | TRBV6-5 | CASATPTYGYTF
few | . | TRBV2 | CASSDGVGNTIYF
. | . | TRBV6-5 | CASLYLLPNTEAFF
. | TRBD2 | TRBV7-9 | CASSRRAGDTDTQYF
. | . | TRBV7-2 | CASSLFQGSAPGNTIYF
. | . | TRBV7-3 | CASSYIVSTTSTDTQYF
. | TRBD2 | TRBV4-3 | CASSQDSAGGGTDTQYF
. | . | TRBV7-9 | CASSLQVYNEQFF
once | . | TRBV5-1 | CASSLAGYNSPLHF
few | . | TRBV5-1 | CASSLRPGISGNTIYF
. | . | TRBV9 | CASSVQGGNSPLHF
. | TRBD1 | TRBV7-3 | CASSPRTGTDNEQFF
. | . | TRBV7-3 | CASSRRGGQVNTGELFF
. | . | TRBV3-1/TRBV3-2 | CASSPQGTGANVLTF
. | TRBD2 | TRBV24-1 | CATSFSRGGPYNEQFF
medium-sized | . | TRBV19 | CASSIPRENQPQHF
. | . | TRBV6-6 | CASSYLGGTGNQPQHF